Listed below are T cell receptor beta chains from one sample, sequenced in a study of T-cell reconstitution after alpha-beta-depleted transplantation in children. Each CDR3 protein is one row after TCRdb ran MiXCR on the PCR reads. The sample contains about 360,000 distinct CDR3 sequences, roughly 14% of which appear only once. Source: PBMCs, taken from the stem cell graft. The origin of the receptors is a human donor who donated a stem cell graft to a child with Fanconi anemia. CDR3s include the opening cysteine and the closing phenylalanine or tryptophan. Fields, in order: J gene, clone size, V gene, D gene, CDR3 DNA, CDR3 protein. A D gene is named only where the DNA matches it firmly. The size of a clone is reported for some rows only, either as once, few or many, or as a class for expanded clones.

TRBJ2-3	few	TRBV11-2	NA	TGTGCCAGCAGCTCAGACCGACGTGAGGGGGATACGCAGTATTTT	CASSSDRREGDTQYF
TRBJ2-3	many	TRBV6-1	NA	TGTGCCAGCAGAACCGACAGCCTAGGTCCAGATACGCAGTATTTT	CASRTDSLGPDTQYF
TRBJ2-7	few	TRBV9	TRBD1	TGTGCCAGCAGCCCGACAGGGGTAGCCGAGCAGTACTTC	CASSPTGVAEQYF
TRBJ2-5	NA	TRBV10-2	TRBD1	TGCGCCAGCAGTGTCGAGGGGCAGGGGGCCCGAGAGACCCAGTACTTC	CASSVEGQGARETQYF
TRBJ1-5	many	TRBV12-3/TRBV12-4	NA	TGTGCCAGCAGCCTGACAAGCAATCAGCCCCAGCATTTT	CASSLTSNQPQHF
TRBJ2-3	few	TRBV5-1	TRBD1	TGCGCCAGCAGCCGAGGACAGGGGGCTGGCACAGATACGCAGTATTTT	CASSRGQGAGTDTQYF
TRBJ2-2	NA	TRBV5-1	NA	TGCGCCAGCAGCTTGAATACAGGGCCCGGGGAGCTGTTTTTT	CASSLNTGPGELFF
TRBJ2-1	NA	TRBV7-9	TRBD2	TGTGCCAGCAGCTTATCGGCGGGGGGCTCCTACAATGAGCAGTTCTTC	CASSLSAGGSYNEQFF
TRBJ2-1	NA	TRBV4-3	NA	TGCGCCAGCAGCCAAGATCGGCCTAGCGTTAATGAGCAGTTCTTC	CASSQDRPSVNEQFF
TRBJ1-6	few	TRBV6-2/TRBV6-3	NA	TGTGCCAGCAGTTTTAGGACGGTTTCACCCCTCCACTTT	CASSFRTVSPLHF
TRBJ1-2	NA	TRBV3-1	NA	TGTGCCAGCAGCCAAGATAGGGGGGCTGTCACCTTC	CASSQDRGAVTF
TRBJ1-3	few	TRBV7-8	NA	TGTGCCAGCAGCTTAGTGCTCCAATTCTCTGGAAACACCATATATTTT	CASSLVLQFSGNTIYF
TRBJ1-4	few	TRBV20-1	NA	TGCAGTGCTAGTGACAGAGCAACTAATGAAAAACTGTTTTTT	CSASDRATNEKLFF
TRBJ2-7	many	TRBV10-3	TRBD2	TGTGCCATCGGGCGGGGGTCCGAGCAGTACTTC	CAIGRGSEQYF
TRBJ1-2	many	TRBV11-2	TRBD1	TGTGCCAGCAGCCTATCACGGACAGGACCCCACACCTTC	CASSLSRTGPHTF
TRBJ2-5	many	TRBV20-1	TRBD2	TGCAGTGCTACAGATTCGGGACTAGCGGAGACCCAGTACTTC	CSATDSGLAETQYF
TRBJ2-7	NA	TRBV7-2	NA	TGTGCCAGCAGCTTAGGGGGGCAATACGAGCAGTACTTC	CASSLGGQYEQYF
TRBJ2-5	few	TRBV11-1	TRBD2	TGTGCCAGCAGCTTAGGGGGACAGGCCAGGACTAGCGGTATGGAGACCCAGTACTTC	CASSLGGQARTSGMETQYF
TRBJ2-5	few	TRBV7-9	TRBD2	TGTGCCAGCAGCCGGATTGGGACTAGCGAGGAGACCCAGTACTTC	CASSRIGTSEETQYF
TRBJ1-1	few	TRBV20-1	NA	TGCAGTGCTAGTATCAGAAACACTGAAGCTTTCTTT	CSASIRNTEAFF
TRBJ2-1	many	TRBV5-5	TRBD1	TGTGCCAGCAGCTTCGGGACAGGGGAATACAATGAGCAGTTCTTC	CASSFGTGEYNEQFF
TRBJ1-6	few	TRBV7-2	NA	TGTGCCAGCAGCTTATATGGGGGGCGCGATTCACCCCTCCACTTT	CASSLYGGRDSPLHF
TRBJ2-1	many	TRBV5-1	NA	TGCGCCAGCAGCTTGGAAAGCGCCTACAATGAGCAGTTCTTC	CASSLESAYNEQFF
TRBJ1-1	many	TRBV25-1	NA	TGTGCCAGCAGTGAGACAGATAAAGCTTTCTTT	CASSETDKAFF
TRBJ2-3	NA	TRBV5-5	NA	TGTGCCAGCAGGGGGGTGGTATGTACGCAGTATTTT	CASRGVVCTQYF
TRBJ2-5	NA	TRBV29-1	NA	TGCAGCGTTGGCGACCAACCGGGGACCCAGTACTTC	CSVGDQPGTQYF
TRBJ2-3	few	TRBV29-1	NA	TGCAGCGTGTTCCGGGACGGCACAGATACGCAGTATTTT	CSVFRDGTDTQYF
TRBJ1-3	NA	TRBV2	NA	TGTGCCAGCTCCGCCTTAAGGATCTCTGGAAACACCATATATTTT	CASSALRISGNTIYF
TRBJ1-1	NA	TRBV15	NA	TGTGCCACCAGCAGAGATCCACGGCCCAGCGCTGAAGCTTTCTTT	CATSRDPRPSAEAFF
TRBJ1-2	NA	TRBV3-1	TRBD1	TGTGCCAGCAGCCAAGTTCAGCAGGGGGCAAGAGGCTACACCTTC	CASSQVQQGARGYTF
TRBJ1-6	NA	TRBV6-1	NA	TGTGCCAGCACTCGCGCCCCCCTCTTCAATTCACCCCTCCACTTT	CASTRAPLFNSPLHF
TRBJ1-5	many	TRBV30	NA	TGTGCCTGGAGTGCAGGGGCAGGACAGCCCCAGCATTTT	CAWSAGAGQPQHF
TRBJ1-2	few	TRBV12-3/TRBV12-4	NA	TGTGCCAGCAGTTTATTTGGGGAGGATGGCTACACCTTC	CASSLFGEDGYTF
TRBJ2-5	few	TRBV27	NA	TGTGCCAGCAGTCAGGGGGGCTATGAGACCCAGTACTTC	CASSQGGYETQYF
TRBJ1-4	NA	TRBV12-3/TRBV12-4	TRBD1	TGTGCCAGCAGTTTAAGGGGGACAGGGGGCGGGAATGAAAAACTGTTTTTT	CASSLRGTGGGNEKLFF
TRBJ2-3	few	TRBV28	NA	TGTGCCAGCAGTTCGGTGGCGGATACGCAGTATTTT	CASSSVADTQYF
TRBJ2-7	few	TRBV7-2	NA	TGTGCCAGCAGCTTAGCCACAGCCCCGAGCTCCTACGAGCAGTACTTC	CASSLATAPSSYEQYF
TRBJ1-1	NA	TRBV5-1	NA	TGCGCCAGCCATCTGGGAGTGGGCACTGAAGCTTTCTTT	CASHLGVGTEAFF
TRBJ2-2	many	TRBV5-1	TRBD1	TGCGCCAGCAGCCTCGGACAGGGACCCGGGGAGCTGTTTTTT	CASSLGQGPGELFF
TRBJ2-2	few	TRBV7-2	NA	TGTGCCAGCAGCTTGACGAGGATGCGGGGAGCCGGGGAGCTGTTTTTT	CASSLTRMRGAGELFF